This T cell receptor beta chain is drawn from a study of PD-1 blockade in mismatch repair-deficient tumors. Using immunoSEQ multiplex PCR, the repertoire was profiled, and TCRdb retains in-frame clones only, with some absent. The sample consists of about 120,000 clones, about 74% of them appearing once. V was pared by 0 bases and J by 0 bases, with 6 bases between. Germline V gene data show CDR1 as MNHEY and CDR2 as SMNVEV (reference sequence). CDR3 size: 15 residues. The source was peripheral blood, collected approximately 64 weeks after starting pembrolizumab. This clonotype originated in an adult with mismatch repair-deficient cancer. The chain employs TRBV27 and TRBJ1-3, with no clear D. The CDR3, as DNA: TGTGCCAGCAGTTTATCCAGTTACTCTGGAAACACCATATATTTT. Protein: CASSLSSYSGNTIYF.